Shown below are 30 T cell receptor beta chains from a single sample sequenced in a study of cytomegalovirus exposure and HLA in healthy donors. PCR employed 60 Vbeta and 13 Jbeta primers. The table came from immunoSEQ multiplex PCR; TCRdb's copy has only in-frame clones and leaves some out. The table lists around 200,000 clones, more than 75% of them singletons. The sequencing sample was made of PBMCs. Every receptor here comes from a middle-aged woman in good health and CMV-seronegative.

The chain combines TRBV5-1 with TRBJ2-1; 7 bases are shared with TRBD2. V lost 3 bases, J lost 8 bases, and 17 bases stayed unmatched. Germline-derived CDR1 and CDR2 are SGHRS and YFSETQ. The CDR3 loop spans 17 amino acids. In DNA form, the CDR3 reads TGCGCCAGCAGCTCTGGTGGGAGCGGGGATGGGTCCCATGAGCAGTTCTTC. This translates into CASSSGGSGDGSHEQFF.

V and J are TRBV7-3 and TRBJ2-3, with 9 positions matching TRBD2. The CDR3 covers 15 residues. The germline gives CDR1 SGHTA, CDR2 FQGTGA. J gave up 4 bases and V 5 bases, and 7 bases lay outside the gene matches. CDR3: CASSPGLAAPDTQYF. The CDR3, as DNA: TGTGCCAGCAGCCCGGGACTAGCAGCCCCAGATACGCAGTATTTT.

The chain carries TRBV7-2 and TRBJ2-3, with 16 bases lining up with TRBD2. CDR3 length equals 17 residues. In germline, CDR1 is SGHTA, CDR2 FQGNSA. V shed 3 bases and J 2 bases; nucleotides not matched to a gene: 2. For the CDR3, the DNA is TGTGCCAGCAGCTTGGGACTAGCGGGAGGGATCACAGATACGCAGTATTTT. Protein: CASSLGLAGGITDTQYF. The entire variable domain, with the rest obtained from reference TRBV7-2 and TRBJ2-3, is as follows: GAGVSQSPSNKVTEKGKDVELRCDPISGHTALYWYRQSLGQGLEFLIYFQGNSAPDKSGLPSDRFSAERTGGSVSTLTIQRTQQEDSAVYLCASSLGLAGGITDTQYFGPGTRLTVL.

As DNA, the CDR3 is TGTGCCTGGAGTGTCGGGGGTGGTCAGCCCCAGCATTTT. It encodes CAWSVGGGQPQHF. This sequence joins TRBV30 and TRBJ1-5, with D possibly TRBD1 on 5 matching bases. This CDR3 has 13 amino acids. From germline, CDR1 is GTSNPN and CDR2 SVGIG (reference sequence). Trimming left V 0 bases short and J 6 bases short, with 9 bases between.

V and J are TRBV6-5 and TRBJ2-7, with 9 bases fitting TRBD1. Germline CDR1 is MNHEY and CDR2 is SVGAGI. V shed 6 bases and J 6 bases; nucleotides not matched to a gene: 9. CDR3 size: 14 residues. This CDR3 reads CASSSTSDRGEQYF. Here the CDR3 DNA reads TGTGCCAGCAGCTCCACCTCGGACAGGGGCGAGCAGTACTTC.

The chain couples TRBV6-1 to TRBJ2-7; D gene unclear. V was shortened by 4 bases and J by 0 bases, with 10 bases between the two germline ends. The length of the CDR3 is 14 residues. CDR1 is MNHNS and CDR2 is SASEGT in the germline V gene. The CDR3 nucleotides read TGTGCCAGCAGTGTAAGCGCCACCTCCTACGAGCAGTACTTC. As protein: CASSVSATSYEQYF.

V usage is TRBV19 and J usage is TRBJ2-1, with 10 positions matching TRBD2. CDR3 length: 15 amino acids. J was trimmed by 3 bases and V by 4 bases; bases with no gene match: 3. Germline V lookup: CDR1 LNHDA, CDR2 SQIVND (reference sequence). The CDR3 DNA is TGTGCCAGTAGTAAGCTAGCGGGGGACTACAATGAGCAGTTCTTC. Its protein is CASSKLAGDYNEQFF. Full variable domain (remainder filled in from reference TRBV19 and TRBJ2-1): DGGITQSPKYLFRKEGQNVTLSCEQNLNHDAMYWYRQDPGQGLRLIYYSQIVNDFQKGDIAEGYSVSREKKESFPLTVTSAQKNPTAFYLCASSKLAGDYNEQFFGPGTRLTVL.

V is TRBV7-2 and J is TRBJ1-5; D is possibly TRBD1 (6 bases). In germline, CDR1 is SGHTA, CDR2 FQGNSA. The CDR3 is 15 amino acids. V shed 5 bases and J shed 3 bases, with 14 bases lying between them. In DNA, the CDR3 is TGTGCCAGCAGCGTTTCAGCAGGGGCCAATCAGCCCCAGCATTTT. The encoded protein is CASSVSAGANQPQHF.

This clone was seen more than once but under ten times. The chain carries TRBV10-1 and TRBJ2-7, with a possible D match to TRBD2 (6 bases). The CDR3 spans 16 residues. Trimming removed 0 bases from V and 2 bases from J, with 14 bases in between. The germline gives CDR1 WNHNN, CDR2 SYGVQD (reference sequence). In nucleotides, the CDR3 is TGCGCCAGCAGTGAGTCACGGAGCGGGTCCGCCTACGAGCAGTACTTC. Its translation is CASSESRSGSAYEQYF.

The chain links TRBV7-8 to TRBJ2-7; 13 bases fit TRBD2. Germline CDR1 reads SGHVS; CDR2 reads FQNEAQ. The CDR3 is 16 amino acids. The J segment lost 3 bases and the V segment lost 5 bases, leaving 7 bases of the junction unmatched. This CDR3 reads CASSLRTSGSFYEQYF. The CDR3 DNA sequence: TGTGCCAGCAGCCTGCGGACTAGCGGGAGTTTCTACGAGCAGTACTTC.

The CDR3 DNA is TGCAGCGTTTACGAATGGACAGCCTATGGCTACACCTTC. Translated: CSVYEWTAYGYTF. The chain links TRBV29-1 to TRBJ1-2; TRBD1 is a possible D gene (6 bases). This CDR3 is built from 13 residues. The germline V gene encodes CDR1 SQVTM and CDR2 ANQGSEA. Trimming removed 5 bases from V and 4 bases from J, with 14 bases in between.

CDR3 region: CASRGYLSGEQYF. The CDR3 coding sequence is TGTGCCAGCAGGGGTTACCTTAGCGGCGAGCAGTACTTC. V is TRBV28 and J is TRBJ2-7; maybe TRBD2 (6 bases). The V end was cut by 6 bases, the J end by 6 bases, with 15 bases between. Per germline, CDR1 MDHEN and CDR2 SYDVKM. The length of the CDR3 is 13 residues.

The J gene is TRBJ2-3, the V gene TRBV30; tentative D call: TRBD1 (5 bases). The CDR3 is 14 residues long. Germline V gene lookup returns CDR1 GTSNPN and CDR2 SVGIG (reference sequence). V was pared by 0 bases and J by 4 bases, with 11 bases between. CDR3 protein: CAWSVGAGPDTQYF. Here the CDR3 DNA reads TGTGCCTGGAGTGTTGGGGCAGGGCCAGATACGCAGTATTTT.

The rearrangement uses TRBV11-2 and TRBJ2-7; no definite D call. V was cut by 2 bases and J by 5 bases, with 13 bases left in between. CDR1 and CDR2 (germline): SGHAT, FQNNGV. The CDR3 has 14 amino acids. CDR3 coding DNA: TGTGCCAGCAGCTTAAGAAGGAGTAGTAACGAGCAGTACTTC. Its translation is CASSLRRSSNEQYF.

The rearrangement links TRBV28 to TRBJ1-1; the D gene is possibly TRBD1 (6 bases). Trimming cost V 7 bases and J 1 base, with 13 bases left between them. The CDR3 length is 14 residues. CDR1 is MDHEN and CDR2 is SYDVKM in the germline V gene. For the CDR3, the DNA is TGTGCCAGCACCGAAGGGGGGGGGAACACTGAAGCTTTCTTT. The encoded protein is CASTEGGGNTEAFF.

CDR3 coding DNA: TGTGCCAGCAGCCCTTTAGCGGGAGGAGCAGTGAACGAGCAGTACTTC. Translated, it gives CASSPLAGGAVNEQYF. The chain employs TRBV4-2 and TRBJ2-7, with 10 bases matching TRBD2. Germline assignment: CDR1 LGHNA and CDR2 YNFKEQ. The CDR3 contains 16 residues. V was clipped by 4 bases and J by 5 bases; unmatched bases: 11.

This clone came up a few times. The chain is built from TRBV15 and TRBJ1-2; D not resolved. This CDR3 spans 15 amino acids. V was cut by 0 bases and J by 8 bases, with 16 bases left in between. The germline gives CDR1 LNHNV, CDR2 YYDKDF (reference sequence). The CDR3 sequence is CATSRDWPGGNGYTF. Written as DNA, the CDR3 is TGTGCCACCAGCAGAGATTGGCCGGGCGGGAACGGCTACACCTTC.

V is TRBV2 and J is TRBJ2-5, with TRBD2 matching 10 bases. Losses at the gene ends were 3 bases for V and 11 bases for J; bases not matched to a gene: 12. This CDR3 is built from 15 residues. Germline CDR1 is SNHLY and CDR2 is FYNNEI. Written as DNA, the CDR3 is TGTGCCAGCAGTGACTGGCTAGCGGGAGTAAGGGAGCAGTACTTC. Translated: CASSDWLAGVREQYF.

The chain employs TRBV7-9 and TRBJ1-4; a weak D match, TRBD1 (6 bases). CDR3 length: 16 residues. Germline CDR1 reads SEHNR; CDR2 reads FQNEAQ (reference sequence). The V gene lost 3 bases and the J gene lost 8 bases, with 19 bases spanning the gap. CDR3 amino acids: CASSLGVKVGGEKLFF. CDR3 in DNA: TGTGCCAGCAGCTTGGGGGTTAAAGTAGGGGGAGAAAAACTGTTTTTT.

The chain employs TRBV28 and TRBJ2-7; D unclear. The V gene's germline CDR1 is MDHEN and CDR2 SYDVKM. V lost 5 bases and J lost 1, with 15 bases in between. The CDR3 sequence is 15 residues long. CDR3 sequence: CASSPTRQPSYEQYF. In DNA, the CDR3 is TGTGCCAGCAGTCCCACGAGGCAGCCATCCTACGAGCAGTACTTC. The complete variable domain, with remaining parts taken from reference TRBV28 and TRBJ2-7, reads DVKVTQSSRYLVKRTGEKVFLECVQDMDHENMFWYRQDPGLGLRLIYFSYDVKMKEKGDIPEGYSVSREKKERFSLILESASTNQTSMYLCASSPTRQPSYEQYFGPGTRLTVT.

The genes are TRBV7-9 and TRBJ1-2; D may be TRBD1 (5 bases). CDR1 is SEHNR, CDR2 FQNEAQ, per germline (reference sequence). Trimming shortened V by 1 base and J by 3 bases, and 6 bases separated the two germline ends. There are 13 residues in the CDR3. The CDR3 here is CASSLGGHYGYTF. DNA for the CDR3: TGTGCCAGCAGCTTAGGGGGCCACTATGGCTACACCTTC.

The V call is TRBV30, the J call TRBJ1-6; D not certain. CDR3 length: 11 residues. The V gene lost 3 bases and the J gene lost 7 bases, with 4 bases spanning the gap. Looked up from germline, CDR1 is GTSNPN and CDR2 is SVGIG (reference sequence). For the CDR3, the DNA is TGTGCCTGGAGGGCCAATTCACCCCTCCACTTT. It is translated as CAWRANSPLHF.

J is TRBJ2-1 and V is TRBV6-5; possible D gene TRBD2, 7 bases. The length of the CDR3 is 16 residues. Germline CDR1 is MNHEY and CDR2 is SVGAGI. The V end was cut by 2 bases, the J end by 1 base, with 12 bases between. CDR3 coding DNA: TGTGCCAGCAGTTACGAGGGGGGGTTGTCCTACAATGAGCAGTTCTTC. It is translated as CASSYEGGLSYNEQFF.

The genes are TRBV7-2 and TRBJ1-5, with 10 bases that match TRBD1. CDR3 length: 15 amino acids. CDR1 SGHTA and CDR2 FQGNSA come from the germline V gene. The V and J ends lost 4 bases and 7 bases, in that order; junction bases with no gene match: 7. CDR3 nucleotides: TGTGCCAGCAGCTACGGACAGGGGGTACGACAGCCCCAGCATTTT. Translating it yields CASSYGQGVRQPQHF.

This rearrangement joins TRBV5-1 to TRBJ2-7; perhaps TRBD2 as D (6 bases). With 1 base removed from V and 4 bases from J, the gap between germline ends came to 9 bases. CDR1 is SGHRS and CDR2 is YFSETQ in the germline V gene. This CDR3 region has 13 residues. CDR3 residues: CASSLTSSYEQYF. The DNA of the CDR3 is TGCGCCAGCAGCTTGACTAGCTCGTACGAGCAGTACTTC.

Points on this clone: Compared with germline, one end of the junction differs, possibly owing to a read error. The chain links TRBV30 to TRBJ1-1; D gene unclear. Germline V gene sequence: CDR1 GTSNPN, CDR2 SVGIG (reference sequence). The CDR3 spans 11 residues. The DNA of the CDR3 is TGTGCCTGGTGTGTTATCCAGTCGCAGTTCTTT. It codes for CAWCVIQSQFF.

About this clone itself: The junction and the germline gene differ at one end; a read error may be behind it. CDR3 in amino acids: CSSSKLAGSNTGELFF. In DNA form, the CDR3 reads TGTTCCAGCAGCAAACTAGCGGGGTCGAACACCGGGGAGCTGTTTTTT. The chain recombines TRBV7-9 with TRBJ2-2; 10 bases line up with TRBD2. There are 16 residues in the CDR3. Germline loops: CDR1 SEHNR, CDR2 FQNEAQ (reference sequence).

Here the CDR3 DNA reads TGTGCCAGCACCAACCCAGAGCGGCTTGAAGCTTTCTTT. Its protein is CASTNPERLEAFF. The chain has TRBV2 and TRBJ1-1; no clear D gene. The V gene lost 7 bases and the J gene lost 7 bases, with 16 bases spanning the gap. The V gene's germline CDR1 is SNHLY and CDR2 FYNNEI. There are 13 residues in the CDR3. Together with reference TRBV2 and TRBJ1-1, the CDR3 gives the full variable domain: EPEVTQTPSHQVTQMGQEVILRCVPISNHLYFYWYRQILGQKVEFLVSFYNNEISEKSEIFDDQFSVERPDGSNFTLKIRSTKLEDSAMYFCASTNPERLEAFFGQGTRLTVV.

The chain employs TRBV27 and TRBJ2-3; possibly TRBD1 for D (6 bases). The germline V and J ends were trimmed by 5 bases and 1 base, with 16 bases remaining between them. The V gene's germline CDR1 is MNHEY and CDR2 SMNVEV (reference sequence). This CDR3 is 16 amino acids long. The CDR3 is CASSRTDFNRTDTQYF. The CDR3 DNA sequence: TGTGCCAGCAGTCGGACAGATTTTAATCGCACAGATACGCAGTATTTT.

V is TRBV2 and J is TRBJ1-5; TRBD1 is a possible D gene (6 bases). The V and J ends lost 6 bases and 7 bases respectively, with 16 bases between them. The CDR3 loop spans 14 amino acids. The germline V gene encodes CDR1 SNHLY and CDR2 FYNNEI. CDR3 nucleotide sequence: TGTGCCAGCAGCCAGGAGGCAGGGACACAGCCCCAGCATTTT. Translated: CASSQEAGTQPQHF.